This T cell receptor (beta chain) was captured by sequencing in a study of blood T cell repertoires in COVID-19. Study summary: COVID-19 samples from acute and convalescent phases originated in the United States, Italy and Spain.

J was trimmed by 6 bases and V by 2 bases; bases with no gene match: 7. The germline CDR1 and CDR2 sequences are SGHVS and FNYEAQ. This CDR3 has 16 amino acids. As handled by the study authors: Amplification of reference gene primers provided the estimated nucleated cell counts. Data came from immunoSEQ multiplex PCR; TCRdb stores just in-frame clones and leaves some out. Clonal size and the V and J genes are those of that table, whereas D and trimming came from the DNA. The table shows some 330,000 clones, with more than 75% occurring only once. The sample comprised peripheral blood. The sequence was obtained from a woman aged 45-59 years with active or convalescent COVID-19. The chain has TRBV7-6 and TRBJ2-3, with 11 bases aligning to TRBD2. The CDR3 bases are TGTGCCAGCAGCTTATCTTGGGCTAGCGGGAGGGATACGCAGTATTTT. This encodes CASSLSWASGRDTQYF.